What follows are 24 T cell receptor beta chains derived from one specimen sequenced in a study of cytomegalovirus exposure and HLA in healthy donors. PCR was performed using 60 Vbeta and 13 Jbeta primers. The data were produced by immunoSEQ multiplex PCR, yet TCRdb's version contains in-frame clones alone and is incomplete. The sample shows 100,000 to 150,000 clones, around 78% of them seen only once. Sequenced material: PBMCs. These receptors were collected from a middle-aged man in good health and CMV-seronegative.

This clone was recorded only once. The gene calls are TRBV6-6 and TRBJ1-1; D is uncertain. This CDR3 has 14 amino acids. Germline V gives CDR1 MNHNY, CDR2 SVGAGI (reference sequence). V gave up 2 bases and J gave up 4 bases, with 11 bases separating them. The CDR3 sequence is CASSYVAQSTEAFF. CDR3 nucleotides: TGTGCCAGCAGTTACGTCGCCCAGTCCACTGAAGCTTTCTTT.

The chain employs TRBV5-4 and TRBJ2-1; 7 nucleotides align to TRBD2. Germline values: CDR1 SGHNT, CDR2 YYREEE (reference sequence). After removal of 4 bases from V and 0 bases from J, the junction contained 10 bases not matched to a gene. This CDR3 spans 17 amino acids. CDR3 loop: CASSGPGRGYSYNEQFF. The DNA for the CDR3 is TGTGCCAGCAGCGGACCGGGGCGGGGGTACTCCTACAATGAGCAGTTCTTC.

This clone was counted between two and nine times. CDR3 residues: CASILQGNTEAFF. The CDR3 nucleotides read TGTGCCAGCATCCTACAGGGAAACACTGAAGCTTTCTTT. This chain uses TRBV7-9 with TRBJ1-1; a weak D match, TRBD1 (6 bases). Per the germline V gene, CDR1 is SEHNR and CDR2 is FQNEAQ (reference sequence). The CDR3 contains 13 residues. V lost 7 bases to trimming and J lost 2 bases, with 11 bases between them.

This clone occurred a few times. The CDR3 DNA sequence: TGCGCCAGCAGCTTTGGGACAGCCAACACTGAAGCTTTCTTT. Translating gives CASSFGTANTEAFF. This rearrangement joins TRBV5-1 to TRBJ1-1, with 7 bases aligning to TRBD1. The CDR3 length is 14 residues. The V and J ends lost 2 bases and 2 bases, in that order; junction bases with no gene match: 3. In germline, CDR1 is SGHRS, CDR2 YFSETQ.

The rearrangement links TRBV7-2 to TRBJ1-1, with TRBD1 matching 8 bases. Germline trimming cut 6 bases from V and 7 bases from J; bases unmatched to any gene: 10. The length of the CDR3 is 14 residues. Germline values: CDR1 SGHTA, CDR2 FQGNSA. CDR3 sequence (DNA): TGTGCCAGCAGTCGAAACAGGGGGGCGATTGAAGCTTTCTTT. It is translated as CASSRNRGAIEAFF.

The gene calls are TRBV2 and TRBJ2-7; no reliable D call. The germline CDR1 and CDR2 sequences are SNHLY and FYNNEI. The CDR3 contains 13 residues. V lost 3 bases and J lost 4, with 10 bases in between. CDR3 loop: CASSDWANYEQYF. The CDR3, as DNA: TGTGCCAGCAGTGACTGGGCAAATTACGAGCAGTACTTC.

This chain links TRBV7-9 with TRBJ2-3; 7 bases agree with TRBD1. The CDR3 has 16 amino acids. The trim removed 5 bases at V and 3 bases at J, leaving 11 bases unmatched. CDR1 SEHNR and CDR2 FQNEAQ come from the germline V gene (reference sequence). The chain's CDR3 is CASSKGWDRYTDTQYF. The DNA for the CDR3 is TGTGCCAGCAGCAAAGGCTGGGACAGATATACAGATACGCAGTATTTT.

As DNA, the CDR3 is TGTGCCAGCAGCTTTTCTGGGACAGGGACAGATACGCAGTATTTT. Its protein product is CASSFSGTGTDTQYF. The chain has TRBV7-3 and TRBJ2-3; 9 nucleotides agree with TRBD1. CDR1 and CDR2 from the germline V gene are SGHTA and FQGTGA. There are 15 residues in the CDR3. Trimming cost V 3 bases and J 3 bases; bases outside gene matches: 4.

This chain links TRBV28 with TRBJ2-7; D not resolved. Germline V gives CDR1 MDHEN, CDR2 SYDVKM. The CDR3 sequence is 13 residues long. Trimming removed 2 bases at V and 2 bases at J, with 7 bases between. This CDR3 is CASSLTAPYEQYF. The CDR3 DNA reads TGTGCCAGCAGTTTAACAGCCCCCTACGAGCAGTACTTC.

The V call is TRBV7-9, the J call TRBJ1-2, with D unresolved. V gave up 5 bases and J gave up 5 bases, with 12 bases separating them. The CDR3 consists of 13 residues. Germline CDR1 and CDR2: SEHNR and FQNEAQ (reference sequence). CDR3 loop: CASSAEVVYGYTF. CDR3 DNA sequence: TGTGCCAGCAGCGCCGAGGTAGTTTATGGCTACACCTTC.

As DNA, the CDR3 is TGTGCCAGCAGCTTGTATTGGACTACCAGGACGGCCTCTGGAAACACCATATATTTT. It specifies CASSLYWTTRTASGNTIYF. V and J are TRBV5-6 and TRBJ1-3; D uncertain. The V end was cut by 1 base, the J end by 0 bases, with 20 bases between. The CDR3 is 19 amino acids. Looked up from germline, CDR1 is SGHDT and CDR2 is YYEEEE. Looking up the rest from reference TRBV5-6 and TRBJ1-3 gives the full variable domain: DAGVTQSPTHLIKTRGQQVTLRCSPKSGHDTVSWYQQALGQGPQFIFQYYEEEERQRGNFPDRFSGHQFPNYSSELNVNALLLGDSALYLCASSLYWTTRTASGNTIYFGEGSWLTVV.

The V gene is TRBV19, the J gene TRBJ1-1, with D unclear. Germline V gene sequence: CDR1 LNHDA, CDR2 SQIVND (reference sequence). Trimming removed 3 bases from V and 0 bases from J, with 5 bases in between. The length of the CDR3 is 13 residues. The CDR3 loop reads CASSITLNTEAFF. The CDR3 region has the DNA TGTGCCAGTAGTATTACACTGAACACTGAAGCTTTCTTT.

This clone is a singleton in its sample. This chain links TRBV2 with TRBJ1-1; TRBD1 aligns across 9 bases. Germline V lookup: CDR1 SNHLY, CDR2 FYNNEI. V lost 6 bases and J lost 6; bases outside the gene matches: 5. The CDR3 is 13 amino acids. The CDR3 region has the DNA TGTGCCAGCAGGGGGGACAGGGTATCTGAAGCTTTCTTT. It encodes CASRGDRVSEAFF.

V usage is TRBV6-6 and J usage is TRBJ2-1; a weak D match, TRBD1 (6 bases). CDR3 length: 15 amino acids. The ends were cut back, 5 bases at V and 5 bases at J, with 16 bases in the middle. CDR1 MNHNY and CDR2 SVGAGI come from the germline V gene (reference sequence). The CDR3 loop is CASSPPGTSNNEQFF. CDR3 DNA: TGTGCCAGCAGTCCCCCCGGGACATCTAACAATGAGCAGTTCTTC.

V and J are TRBV7-9 and TRBJ2-7; D perhaps matches TRBD1 (5 bases). This CDR3 is built from 14 residues. CDR1 is SEHNR and CDR2 is FQNEAQ in the germline V gene (reference sequence). The V and J ends lost 5 bases and 5 bases respectively, with 16 bases between them. The chain's CDR3 is CASSPAVRVDEQYF. CDR3 DNA sequence: TGTGCCAGCAGCCCGGCAGTCAGGGTGGACGAGCAGTACTTC.

This sequence joins TRBV5-1 and TRBJ1-1; no reliable D call. Trimming shortened V by 2 bases and J by 3 bases, and 8 bases separated the two germline ends. Germline-derived CDR1 and CDR2 are SGHRS and YFSETQ. The CDR3 is made up of 13 amino acids. The CDR3 DNA follows: TGCGCCAGCAGCTTACGGAGTGACACTGAAGCTTTCTTT. It yields the protein CASSLRSDTEAFF.

The V gene is TRBV4-1, the J gene TRBJ2-5; 14 nucleotides match TRBD2. The trim removed 4 bases at V and 1 base at J, leaving 2 bases unmatched. Germline lookup yields CDR1 MGHRA and CDR2 YSYEKL. The length of the CDR3 is 16 residues. CDR3 in DNA: TGCGCCAGCAGCCTAGGACTAGCGGGGGGCCAAGAGACCCAGTACTTC. Amino acid sequence: CASSLGLAGGQETQYF.

V is TRBV5-1 and J is TRBJ2-5; D remains ambiguous. Between the trimmed V and J ends, which lost 4 bases and 5 bases, there was a span of 15 bases. The CDR3 length is 14 residues. Per the germline V gene, CDR1 is SGHRS and CDR2 is YFSETQ. The CDR3 sequence is CASSLRIIQETQYF. Here the CDR3 DNA reads TGCGCCAGCAGCCTAAGAATAATACAGGAGACCCAGTACTTC.

The genes are TRBV5-6 and TRBJ2-7, with D possibly matching TRBD1 (5 bases). CDR1 and CDR2 from the germline V gene are SGHDT and YYEEEE. The CDR3 runs to 15 residues. V was trimmed by 0 bases and J by 4 bases, leaving 14 bases between them. The DNA for the CDR3 is TGTGCCAGCAGCTTGGGCAGGGATTTCGTTTACGAGCAGTACTTC. This translates into CASSLGRDFVYEQYF.

This clone was recorded a few times. The chain is built from TRBV19 and TRBJ2-1, with TRBD1 matching 7 bases. V lost 8 bases to trimming and J lost 5 bases; unmatched junction nucleotides: 12. From germline, CDR1 is LNHDA and CDR2 SQIVND (reference sequence). The CDR3 is 15 residues long. This CDR3 reads CASSIKDRLHNEQFF. In DNA form, the CDR3 reads TGTGCCAGTTCTATTAAGGACAGGCTCCACAATGAGCAGTTCTTC.

CDR3 region: CASSIAGAGLQETQYF. CDR3 nucleotides: TGTGCCAGTAGTATCGCTGGGGCCGGGCTCCAAGAGACCCAGTACTTC. The gene calls are TRBV19 and TRBJ2-5; maybe TRBD1 (5 bases). Germline lookup yields CDR1 LNHDA and CDR2 SQIVND (reference sequence). Trimming removed 3 bases from V and 1 base from J, with 15 bases in between. The CDR3 spans 16 residues.

The V call is TRBV5-6, the J call TRBJ2-3, with 9 bases identical to TRBD1. V was clipped by 3 bases and J by 1 base; unmatched bases: 3. Germline CDR1 SGHDT, CDR2 YYEEEE. The CDR3 extends over 15 amino acids. CDR3 amino acids: CASSSRDRGTDTQYF. The CDR3 DNA sequence: TGTGCCAGCAGCTCGAGGGACAGGGGCACAGATACGCAGTATTTT.

The chain combines TRBV7-2 with TRBJ1-1; tentatively, D is TRBD1 (5 bases). V was cut by 5 bases and J by 3 bases, with 10 bases left in between. The CDR3 spans 13 residues. The germline V gene has CDR1 SGHTA and CDR2 FQGNSA. CDR3 amino acids: CASSARQYTEAFF. The CDR3 coding sequence is TGTGCCAGCAGCGCTCGACAGTACACTGAAGCTTTCTTT.

The V call is TRBV2, the J call TRBJ2-5; 7 bases are a match to TRBD2. The closer fit of TRBJ2-7 to the DNA end suggests the J call may be wrong. Germline V gene lookup returns CDR1 SNHLY and CDR2 FYNNEI. This CDR3 has 14 residues. This CDR3 is CASSYQIGGGEQYF. The DNA of the CDR3 is TGTGCCAGCAGCTACCAAATAGGCGGGGGCGAGCAGTACTTC.